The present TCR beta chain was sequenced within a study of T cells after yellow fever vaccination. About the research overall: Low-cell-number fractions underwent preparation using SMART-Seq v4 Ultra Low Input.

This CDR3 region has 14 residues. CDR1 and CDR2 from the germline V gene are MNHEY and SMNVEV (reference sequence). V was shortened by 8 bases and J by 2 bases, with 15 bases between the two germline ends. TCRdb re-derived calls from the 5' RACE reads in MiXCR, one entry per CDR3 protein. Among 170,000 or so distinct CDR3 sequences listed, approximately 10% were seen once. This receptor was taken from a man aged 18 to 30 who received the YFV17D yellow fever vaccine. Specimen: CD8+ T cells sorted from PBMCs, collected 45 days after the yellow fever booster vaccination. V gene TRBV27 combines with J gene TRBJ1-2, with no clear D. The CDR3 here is CASRPAGSNYGYTF. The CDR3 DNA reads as TGTGCCAGCCGCCCCGCGGGATCGAACTATGGCTACACCTTC.